This entry concerns a single T cell receptor (delta chain). Only one base separates this from a far larger clonotype, so it likely reflects a read error. V lost 3 bases and J lost 0; bases outside the gene matches: 22. Germline CDR1 is GEAIGNYY and CDR2 is EKD. This CDR3 is 21 amino acids long. TCRdb re-analyzed the RT-PCR reads via CATT. The sample records 1,500 to 1,600 delta-chain clones, around 5.1% being singletons. The data are from a study of gamma-delta T cells after stem cell transplantation. The sample comprised gamma-delta T cells. This sequence was found in a human donor. It is not recorded whose cells these are; they may come from a transplant donor. This chain joins TRDV2 and TRDJ1; 9 bases line up with TRDD3. The CDR3 loop reads CACDLLTTEATGGQYTDKLIF. In DNA form, the CDR3 reads TGTGCCTGTGACCTCCTTACTACCGAGGCTACTGGGGGACAATACACCGATAAACTCATCTTT.